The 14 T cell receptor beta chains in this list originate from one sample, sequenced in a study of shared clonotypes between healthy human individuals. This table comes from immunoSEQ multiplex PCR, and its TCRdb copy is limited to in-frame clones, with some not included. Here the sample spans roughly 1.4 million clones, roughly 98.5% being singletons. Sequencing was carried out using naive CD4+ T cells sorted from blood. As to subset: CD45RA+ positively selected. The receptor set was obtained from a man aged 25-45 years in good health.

CDR3 amino acids: CATQQPTGADTQYF. For the CDR3, the DNA is TGTGCCACCCAGCAGCCGACCGGGGCGGATACGCAGTATTTT. The V and J genes are TRBV21-1 and TRBJ2-3. TRBV21-1 is an annotated pseudogene. The CDR3 covers 14 residues.

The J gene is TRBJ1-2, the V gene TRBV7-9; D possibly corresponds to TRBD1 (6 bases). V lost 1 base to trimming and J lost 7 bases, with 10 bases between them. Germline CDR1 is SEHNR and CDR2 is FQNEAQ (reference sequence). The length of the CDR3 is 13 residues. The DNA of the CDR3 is TGTGCCAGCAGCTTAGAGGGGGGCCGTGGCTACACCTTC. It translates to CASSLEGGRGYTF.

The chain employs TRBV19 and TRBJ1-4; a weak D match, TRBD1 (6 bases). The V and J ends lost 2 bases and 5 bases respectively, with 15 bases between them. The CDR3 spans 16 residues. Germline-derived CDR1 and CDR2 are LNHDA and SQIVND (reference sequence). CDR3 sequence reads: CASSITGGHKNEKLFF. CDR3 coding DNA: TGTGCCAGTAGTATAACGGGGGGCCACAAGAATGAAAAACTGTTTTTT.

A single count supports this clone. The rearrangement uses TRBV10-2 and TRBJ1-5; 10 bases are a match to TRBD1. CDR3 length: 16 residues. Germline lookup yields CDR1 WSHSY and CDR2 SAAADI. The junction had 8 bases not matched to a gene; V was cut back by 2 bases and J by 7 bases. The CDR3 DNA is TGCGCCAGCAGTGAGACCGACAGGGGGCTAGGGCAGCCCCAGCATTTT. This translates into CASSETDRGLGQPQHF.

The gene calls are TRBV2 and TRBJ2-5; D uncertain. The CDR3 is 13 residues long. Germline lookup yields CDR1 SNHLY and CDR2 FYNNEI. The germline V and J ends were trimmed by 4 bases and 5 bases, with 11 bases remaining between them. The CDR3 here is CASSVWVRETQYF. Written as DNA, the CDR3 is TGTGCCAGCAGTGTTTGGGTTAGGGAGACCCAGTACTTC. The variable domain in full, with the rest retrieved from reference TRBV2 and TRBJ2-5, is EPEVTQTPSHQVTQMGQEVILRCVPISNHLYFYWYRQILGQKVEFLVSFYNNEISEKSEIFDDQFSVERPDGSNFTLKIRSTKLEDSAMYFCASSVWVRETQYFGPGTRLLVL.

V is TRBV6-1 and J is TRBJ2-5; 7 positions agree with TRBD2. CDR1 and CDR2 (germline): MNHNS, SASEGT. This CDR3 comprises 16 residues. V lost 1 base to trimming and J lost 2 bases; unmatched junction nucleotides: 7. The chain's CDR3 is CASSEGTRILQETQYF. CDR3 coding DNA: TGTGCCAGCAGTGAAGGGACTAGAATTTTACAAGAGACCCAGTACTTC.

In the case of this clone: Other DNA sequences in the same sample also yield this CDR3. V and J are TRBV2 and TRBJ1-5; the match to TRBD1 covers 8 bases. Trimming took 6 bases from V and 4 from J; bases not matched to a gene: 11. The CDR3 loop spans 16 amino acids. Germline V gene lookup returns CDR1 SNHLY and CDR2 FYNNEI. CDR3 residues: CASRGQGARGNQPQHF. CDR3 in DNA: TGTGCCAGCAGGGGTCAGGGGGCCCGAGGGAATCAGCCCCAGCATTTT.

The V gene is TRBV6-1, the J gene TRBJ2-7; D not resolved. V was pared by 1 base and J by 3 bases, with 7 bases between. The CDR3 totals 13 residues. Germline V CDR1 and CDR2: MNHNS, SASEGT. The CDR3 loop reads CASSEVLDYEQYF. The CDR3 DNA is TGTGCCAGCAGTGAAGTTTTGGACTACGAGCAGTACTTC.

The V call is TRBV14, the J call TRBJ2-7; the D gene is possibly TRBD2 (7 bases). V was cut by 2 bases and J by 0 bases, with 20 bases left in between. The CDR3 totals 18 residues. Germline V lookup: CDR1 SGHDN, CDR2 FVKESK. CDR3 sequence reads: CASSQRRAGAFLSYEQYF. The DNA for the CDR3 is TGTGCCAGCAGCCAACGCCGGGCGGGGGCCTTCCTCTCCTACGAGCAGTACTTC.

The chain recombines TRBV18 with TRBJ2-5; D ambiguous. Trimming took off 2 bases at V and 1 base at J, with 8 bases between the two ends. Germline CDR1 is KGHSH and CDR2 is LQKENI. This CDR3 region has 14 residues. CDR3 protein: CASSPRNVQETQYF. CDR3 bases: TGTGCCAGCTCACCAAGGAATGTCCAAGAGACCCAGTACTTC.

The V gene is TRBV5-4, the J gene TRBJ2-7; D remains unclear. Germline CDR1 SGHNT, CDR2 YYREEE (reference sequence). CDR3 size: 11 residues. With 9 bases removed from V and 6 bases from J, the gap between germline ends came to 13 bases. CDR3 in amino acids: CATSGLGEQYF. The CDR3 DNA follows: TGTGCCACCTCCGGGCTCGGCGAGCAGTACTTC.

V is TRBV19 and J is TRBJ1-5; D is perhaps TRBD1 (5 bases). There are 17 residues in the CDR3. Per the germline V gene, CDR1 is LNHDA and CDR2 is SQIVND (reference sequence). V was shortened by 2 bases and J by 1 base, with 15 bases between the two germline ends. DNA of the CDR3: TGTGCCAGTAGTATATACCCCCGCAGGGTGAGCAATCAGCCCCAGCATTTT. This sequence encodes CASSIYPRRVSNQPQHF.

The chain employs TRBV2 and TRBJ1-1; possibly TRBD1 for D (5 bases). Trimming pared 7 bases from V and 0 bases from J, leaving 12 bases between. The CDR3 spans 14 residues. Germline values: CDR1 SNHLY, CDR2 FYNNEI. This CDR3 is CASMQGLLNTEAFF. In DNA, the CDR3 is TGTGCCAGCATGCAGGGACTTCTGAACACTGAAGCTTTCTTT.

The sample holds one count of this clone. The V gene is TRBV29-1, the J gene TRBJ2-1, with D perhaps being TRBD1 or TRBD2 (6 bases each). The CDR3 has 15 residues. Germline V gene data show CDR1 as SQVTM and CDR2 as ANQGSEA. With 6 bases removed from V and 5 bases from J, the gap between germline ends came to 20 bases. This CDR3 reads CSVREIQGVHNEQFF. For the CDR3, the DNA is TGCAGCGTCCGGGAGATACAGGGAGTCCACAATGAGCAGTTCTTC.